These T cell receptor beta chains were read from a single sample in a study of regulatory T cells in long-lasting Graves disease. One entry per CDR3 protein, called by TCRdb with MiXCR from the multiplex PCR reads. The sample gives around 400,000 distinct CDR3 sequences, roughly 16% of which show up once; over 20% is in the top ten. The sample consisted of peripheral blood mononuclear cells (PBMCs), taken at new diagnosis, from a patient treated with antithyroid drugs. All receptors come from a female donor with Graves disease. Both conserved end residues are part of each CDR3. The order of the fields is clone size, J gene, D gene, V gene, CDR3 protein, CDR3 DNA. D genes are given only for firm matches. Expanded clones get a size class; other rows say once, few or many, or leave the size out.

>few|TRBJ2-2|TRBD1|TRBV24-1
CATSVGTGFTGELFF
TGTGCCACCAGTGTGGGGACAGGCTTCACCGGGGAGCTGTTTTTT
>.|TRBJ2-2|TRBD2|TRBV5-8
CASSPGLAGDAGELFF
TGTGCCAGCAGCCCCGGACTAGCGGGAGACGCCGGGGAGCTGTTTTTT
>many|TRBJ2-5|.|TRBV10-3
CAIGMRGEETQYF
TGTGCCATCGGTATGAGGGGTGAAGAGACCCAGTACTTC
>many|TRBJ1-5|.|TRBV6-1
CASRPGGTTKPQHF
TGTGCCAGCAGGCCCGGGGGGACAACAAAGCCCCAGCATTTT
>many|TRBJ2-3|TRBD2|TRBV27
CASSSGTSENTDTQYF
TGTGCCAGCAGTTCGGGAACTAGCGAGAACACAGATACGCAGTATTTT
>.|TRBJ2-2|.|TRBV7-2
CASSRKPAGELFF
TGTGCCAGCAGCCGGAAGCCCGCCGGGGAGCTGTTTTTT
>.|TRBJ2-2|TRBD1|TRBV7-6
CASSPTGGYTGELFF
TGTGCCAGCAGCCCGACAGGGGGCTACACCGGGGAGCTGTTTTTT
>many|TRBJ1-5|.|TRBV28
CASSPLVVGNQPQHF
TGTGCCAGCAGTCCTCTTGTAGTGGGCAATCAGCCCCAGCATTTT
>many|TRBJ2-7|.|TRBV29-1
CSVEISDSSYEQYF
TGCAGCGTTGAAATATCCGACAGCTCCTACGAGCAGTACTTC
>.|TRBJ1-2|.|TRBV19
CASSIDWAGANYGYTF
TGTGCCAGTAGTATAGATTGGGCAGGGGCCAACTATGGCTACACCTTC
>many|TRBJ2-2|.|TRBV5-1
CASSPRTHTGELFF
TGCGCCAGCAGCCCACGGACTCACACCGGGGAGCTGTTTTTT